These T cell receptor beta chains were read from a single sample in a study of cytomegalovirus exposure and HLA in healthy donors. The data were produced by immunoSEQ multiplex PCR, yet TCRdb's version contains in-frame clones alone and is incomplete. This table lists about 42,000 clones. The sample taken for sequencing was PBMCs. These receptors came from a man aged 25 to 45 in good health and CMV-seronegative. The CDR3 runs from the conserved cysteine through the conserved F or W. A D gene is named only where the DNA matches it firmly.

j_call,v_call,d_call,cdr3_nt,cdr3_aa
TRBJ2-5,TRBV4-1,TRBD1,TGCGCCAGCAGCCAACTATTGGGACAGCCGCAGACCCAGTACTTC,CASSQLLGQPQTQYF
TRBJ2-7,TRBV4-2,.,TGTGCCAGCAGCCAAGATCCCCCGGGAGACTACGAGCAGTACTTC,CASSQDPPGDYEQYF
TRBJ2-7,TRBV5-1,.,TGCGCCAGCAGCCTGATAGCGGAACCCGCGGGGGAGCAGTACTTC,CASSLIAEPAGEQYF
TRBJ2-7,TRBV19,TRBD2,TGTGCCAGTAGCCTAGCGGGGTCGTCCTACGAGCAGTACTTC,CASSLAGSSYEQYF
TRBJ2-5,TRBV7-2,TRBD2,TGTGCCAGCAGCCCTTTACTAGCGGGAGGGCCCTGGGAGACCCAGTACTTC,CASSPLLAGGPWETQYF
TRBJ2-2,TRBV12-1,.,TGTGCCAGCAGCTCCATGCGGCGCGGGACGAACACCGGGGAGCTGTTTTTT,CASSSMRRGTNTGELFF
TRBJ1-5,TRBV19,.,TGTGCCAGTAGATTCGTAGGAGGGGAAAATCAGCCCCAGCATTTT,CASRFVGGENQPQHF
TRBJ2-3,TRBV9,TRBD2,TGTGCCAGCAGCGTAGACCTAGCGGCAGATACGCAGTATTTT,CASSVDLAADTQYF
TRBJ1-5,TRBV6-1,.,TGTGCCAGCAACCCCGGGGGAAGTGATCAGCCCCAGCATTTT,CASNPGGSDQPQHF
TRBJ2-1,TRBV7-9,TRBD2,TGTGCCAGCGCCGGGACTAGCGGAAATGAGCAGTTCTTC,CASAGTSGNEQFF
TRBJ2-7,TRBV5-1,TRBD1,TGCGCCAGCAGCCCACTGACAGGGGGAAGTCCCGGCGAGCAGTACTTC,CASSPLTGGSPGEQYF